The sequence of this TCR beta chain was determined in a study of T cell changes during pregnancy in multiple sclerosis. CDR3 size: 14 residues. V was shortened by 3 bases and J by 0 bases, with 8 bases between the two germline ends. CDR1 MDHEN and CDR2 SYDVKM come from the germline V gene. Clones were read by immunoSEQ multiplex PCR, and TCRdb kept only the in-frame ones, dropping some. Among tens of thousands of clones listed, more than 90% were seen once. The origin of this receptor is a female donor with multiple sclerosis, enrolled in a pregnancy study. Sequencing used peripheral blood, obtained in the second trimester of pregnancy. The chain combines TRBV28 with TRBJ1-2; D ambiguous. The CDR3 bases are TGTGCCAGCAGTTTTATGGCAGCTAACTATGGCTACACCTTC. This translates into CASSFMAANYGYTF.